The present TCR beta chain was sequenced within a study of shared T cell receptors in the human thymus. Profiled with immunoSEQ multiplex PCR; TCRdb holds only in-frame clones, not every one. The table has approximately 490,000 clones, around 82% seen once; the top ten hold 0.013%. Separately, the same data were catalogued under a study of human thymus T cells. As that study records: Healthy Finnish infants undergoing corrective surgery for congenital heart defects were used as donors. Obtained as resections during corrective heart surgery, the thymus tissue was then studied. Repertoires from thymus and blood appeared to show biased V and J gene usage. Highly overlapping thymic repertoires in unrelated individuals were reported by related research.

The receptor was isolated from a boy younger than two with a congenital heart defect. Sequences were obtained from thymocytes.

CDR3 coding DNA: TGTGCCAGTAGCCGTCCGGGACAGCCTTACGAGCAGTACTTC. Amino acids: CASSRPGQPYEQYF. The chain employs TRBV19 and TRBJ2-7; the match to TRBD1 covers 7 bases. In germline, CDR1 is LNHDA, CDR2 SQIVND (reference sequence). The length of the CDR3 is 14 residues. Losses at the gene ends were 6 bases for V and 4 bases for J; bases not matched to a gene: 9. The whole variable domain, remainder taken from reference TRBV19 and TRBJ2-7, is DGGITQSPKYLFRKEGQNVTLSCEQNLNHDAMYWYRQDPGQGLRLIYYSQIVNDFQKGDIAEGYSVSREKKESFPLTVTSAQKNPTAFYLCASSRPGQPYEQYFGPGTRLTVT.